This T cell receptor beta chain was profiled in a study of high-grade serous ovarian cancer treatment subgroups (dated by TCRdb to the early 2020s). Regarding the study in general: Sequencing yielded a mean of approximately 15,000 reads and around 7,500 unique TCR beta rearrangements per sample. TCR beta repertoires were profiled in patients with high-grade serous ovarian cancer who were grouped, under a laparoscopic triage algorithm, by complete gross resection or by neoadjuvant chemotherapy response. The cohort comprised some 30 patients: roughly ten with no residual disease after primary surgery (R0), roughly ten excellent NACT responders, and roughly ten poor NACT responders. Each patient contributed one primary tumor and two metastatic tumor samples, giving approximately 91 samples in total.

The roughly 100 tumor samples underwent high-throughput TCR profiling using ImmunoSEQ. Concerning the study's data processing: Repertoire diversity metrics included richness (unique productive sequences), clonality, evenness and relatedness; Bhattacharyya coefficient assessed similarity between samples. A sensitivity analysis excluded TCRs with fewer than two reads and gave consistent conclusions. This is the immuneACCESS table as TCRdb keeps it, with only in-frame sequences that have V and J called. A part of the clones is gone; compared with another copy, unresolved V genes explain less than half, and the rest is unexplained. V and J calls and clone size are copied from that table; D and trimming were computed from the DNA. Here the sample has fewer than 1,000 clones; 60% to 75% occur a single time. The top ten clones comprise under 30% of the sample. Notes on this clone: It lacks a known antigen. The record has no base qualities; no much larger clone is one base away.

Here V drops 3 bases and J drops 0 bases, and the junction holds 5 bases not matched to any gene. The CDR3 covers 16 residues, taking in both the cysteine and the phenylalanine. Only the CDR3 portion is preserved as DNA: 48 bases, with reading frame beginning at the first base. CDR1 and CDR2 were assigned from the germline V gene (reference sequence) as MNHEY and SMNVEV. The investigation overall reported the following: Repertoire similarity ranging from about 0.1 to 0.85 was observed between tumors from the same patient, whereas almost no similarity was observed between different patients. TCR repertoire analyses focused on CDR3; CDR1 and CDR2 were not analyzed. Neoantigen level correlated positively with TCR clonal relatedness, and copy number variation and mutation load from whole-genome sequencing showed a positive trend with TCR clonal relatedness. Because bulk tumor TCR sequencing provided no spatial information, insight into HGSC tumor complexity and diversity was limited.

Collection of tumor samples took place before definitive surgery or chemotherapy. Genomic DNA was extracted by the MD Anderson Biospecimen Extraction Resource, and TCR sequencing was done by the MD Anderson Cancer Genomics Laboratory. This clonotype was obtained from a human donor with high-grade serous ovarian cancer. The chain is assembled from TRBV27 and TRBJ2-3, and 8 junction bases match TRBD1. What was sequenced was tumor tissue. Read as DNA, the sequence is TGTGCCAGCAGTTTCCTCCAGGGGGCTAGCACAGATACGCAGTATTTT. This gives the protein CASSFLQGASTDTQYF.